Listed here are 29 T cell receptor beta chains from one sample, sequenced in a study of Ad26.COV2.S vaccination and SARS-CoV-2 variants. Only in-frame clones appear in the TCRdb table, and some are missing; sequencing was by immunoSEQ multiplex PCR. The profile shows some 350,000 clones, 70% to 90% of them singletons. The treatment here: 15 to 20 received Ad26.COV2.S at low or high dose, single or two shots; 5 received placebo; per-sample allocation not given. The samples were gathered on day 63 after the first injection of vaccine or placebo. This specimen was peripheral blood, taken in a trial of Ad26.COV2.S vaccine versus placebo. The receptors were sampled from a person aged 18-60 years who received the Ad26.COV2.S COVID-19 vaccine or a placebo.

This chain uses TRBV11-2 with TRBJ2-1; 7 bases are shared with TRBD1. Losses at the gene ends were 4 bases for V and 14 bases for J; bases not matched to a gene: 17. This CDR3 has 15 amino acids. The V gene's germline CDR1 is SGHAT and CDR2 FQNNGV. CDR3 coding DNA: TGTGCCAGCAGCTCGGGACCGACCGAGAGTGACAGGGAGTTCTTC. Encoded protein: CASSSGPTESDREFF.

This clone was counted only a few times. The CDR3 region has the DNA TGTGCCAGCAGCGGGGTAGGGCAGGCTTTCTACAATGAGCAGTTCTTC. Translating it yields CASSGVGQAFYNEQFF. The chain links TRBV7-9 to TRBJ2-1, with D unresolved. This CDR3 is 16 amino acids long. With 5 bases removed from V and 3 bases from J, the gap between germline ends came to 17 bases. The germline V gene encodes CDR1 SEHNR and CDR2 FQNEAQ (reference sequence).

J is TRBJ1-4 and V is TRBV6-2 or TRBV6-3, with unresolved D. From germline, CDR1 is MNHEY and CDR2 SVGEGT. CDR3 size: 14 residues. V gave up 2 bases and J gave up 7 bases, with 11 bases separating them. The CDR3 nucleotides are TGTGCCAGCAGTTACATGCGATCTGTTGAAAAACTGTTTTTT. Encoded protein: CASSYMRSVEKLFF.

The gene calls are TRBV29-1 and TRBJ2-1, with D maybe TRBD2 (6 bases). The CDR3 runs 12 residues. V shed 4 bases and J shed 7 bases, with 11 bases lying between them. Germline V gene data show CDR1 as SQVTM and CDR2 as ANQGSEA. CDR3: CSVVRRGNEQFF. In nucleotides, the CDR3 is TGCAGCGTTGTCAGGCGGGGTAATGAGCAGTTCTTC.

The rearrangement uses TRBV7-2 and TRBJ1-6; D remains ambiguous. The CDR3 has 16 amino acids. Trimming removed 2 bases from V and 8 bases from J, with 16 bases in between. Germline CDR1 SGHTA, CDR2 FQGNSA. The CDR3 DNA follows: TGTGCCAGCAGCTTATTAGGCAGAGCTTTGGATTCACCCCTCCACTTT. Translation gives CASSLLGRALDSPLHF.

The chain links TRBV5-1 to TRBJ2-7; 7 nucleotides align to TRBD1. The trim removed 1 base at V and 7 bases at J, leaving 11 bases unmatched. The CDR3 spans 15 residues. The germline V gene encodes CDR1 SGHRS and CDR2 YFSETQ. CDR3 amino acids: CASSLRTGNVGEQYF. For the CDR3, the DNA is TGCGCCAGCAGCTTGAGGACAGGAAATGTAGGGGAGCAGTACTTC.

The CDR3 nucleotides read TGTGCCAGCAGCTTGCGGTCCCAGGACCAGCCCCAGCATTTT. It codes for CASSLRSQDQPQHF. The chain combines TRBV7-2 with TRBJ1-5, with unresolved D. V gave up 3 bases and J gave up 7 bases, with 13 bases separating them. Per germline, CDR1 SGHTA and CDR2 FQGNSA. The CDR3 runs to 14 residues.

As to this clone: This sample also contains other DNA sequences that code for the same CDR3. The genes are TRBV18 and TRBJ1-2; D gene uncertain. Germline lookup yields CDR1 KGHSH and CDR2 LQKENI. The V end was cut by 3 bases, the J end by 6 bases, with 8 bases between. This CDR3 contains 12 residues. The CDR3 DNA follows: TGTGCCAGCTCACCCCGGGAGGATGGCTACACCTTC. Translating gives CASSPREDGYTF.

The chain combines TRBV7-2 with TRBJ2-1, with TRBD2 matching over 10 bases. Germline-derived CDR1 and CDR2 are SGHTA and FQGNSA. Trimming at V came to 7 bases and at J to 9 bases, leaving 9 bases not matched to a gene. This CDR3 has 14 amino acids. CDR3 in amino acids: CASKGTSVAGEQFF. The CDR3 DNA reads TGTGCCAGCAAGGGGACTAGCGTCGCGGGTGAGCAGTTCTTC. Looking up the rest from reference TRBV7-2 and TRBJ2-1 gives the full variable domain: GAGVSQSPSNKVTEKGKDVELRCDPISGHTALYWYRQSLGQGLEFLIYFQGNSAPDKSGLPSDRFSAERTGGSVSTLTIQRTQQEDSAVYLCASKGTSVAGEQFFGPGTRLTVL.

The chain links TRBV5-1 to TRBJ2-1; 7 positions match TRBD1. Trimming took 2 bases from V and 0 from J; bases not matched to a gene: 5. The V gene's germline CDR1 is SGHRS and CDR2 YFSETQ. The CDR3 extends over 16 amino acids. CDR3 sequence: CASSLGQDHSYNEQFF. DNA for the CDR3: TGCGCCAGCAGCTTAGGACAGGACCACTCCTACAATGAGCAGTTCTTC.

The chain couples TRBV7-9 to TRBJ2-5, with TRBD2 matching 16 bases. V shed 5 bases, J shed 6 bases, and the junction held 9 bases outside the gene matches. The CDR3 consists of 17 residues. In germline, CDR1 is SEHNR, CDR2 FQNEAQ (reference sequence). This CDR3 reads CASSPRGTSGGVKTQYF. The CDR3 bases are TGTGCCAGCAGCCCACGAGGGACTAGCGGGGGGGTAAAGACCCAGTACTTC.

The rearrangement uses TRBV6-6 and TRBJ2-7; D unclear. The germline V gene encodes CDR1 MNHNY and CDR2 SVGAGI (reference sequence). V was trimmed by 2 bases and J by 5 bases, leaving 7 bases between them. The CDR3 length is 12 residues. CDR3 DNA sequence: TGTGCCAGCAGTTACGGGTCCCACGAGCAGTACTTC. This codes for CASSYGSHEQYF.

This clone was observed many times. J is TRBJ2-1 and V is TRBV7-9; D assignment may be TRBD1 or TRBD2 (5 bases each). Germline loops: CDR1 SEHNR, CDR2 FQNEAQ (reference sequence). The length of the CDR3 is 17 residues. The V end lost 4 bases, the J end lost 3 bases, and 19 bases lay between the germline ends. The CDR3 DNA reads as TGTGCCAGCAGCTCCCCGAGGGGCGAAGATAACTACAATGAGCAGTTCTTC. Its protein is CASSSPRGEDNYNEQFF.

This clone was detected ten times or more. This chain connects TRBV27 to TRBJ1-2; TRBD1 is a possible D gene (5 bases). Germline values: CDR1 MNHEY, CDR2 SMNVEV (reference sequence). V was clipped by 5 bases and J by 4 bases, with 17 bases between them. This CDR3 has 15 residues. The chain's CDR3 is CASSGGPTGFYGYTF. The CDR3 bases are TGTGCCAGCAGTGGGGGACCGACGGGATTCTATGGCTACACCTTC.

The chain couples TRBV18 to TRBJ2-4, with D possibly being TRBD1 (5 bases). This CDR3 is built from 16 residues. Between the trimmed V and J ends, which lost 0 bases and 2 bases, there was a span of 11 bases. Germline V gene lookup returns CDR1 KGHSH and CDR2 LQKENI. CDR3 DNA sequence: TGTGCCAGCTCACCACCTTCAGGGCTAACCAAAAACATTCAGTACTTC. Translation gives CASSPPSGLTKNIQYF.

This clone was seen only a few times. V and J are TRBV7-8 and TRBJ2-3; D is ambiguous. V was clipped by 8 bases and J by 2 bases, with 20 bases between them. Germline-derived CDR1 and CDR2 are SGHVS and FQNEAQ. CDR3 length: 16 amino acids. CDR3 DNA sequence: TGTGCCAGCGGCGCGTTAGGTTCCCCAAACACAGATACGCAGTATTTT. As protein: CASGALGSPNTDTQYF.

The rearrangement joins TRBV7-9 to TRBJ2-1; D possibly corresponds to TRBD2 (6 bases). Germline CDR1 and CDR2: SEHNR and FQNEAQ (reference sequence). This CDR3 is built from 14 residues. Trimming took 1 base from V and 8 from J, leaving 12 bases between them. CDR3 residues: CASSLEGGRDEQFF. The CDR3 DNA is TGTGCCAGCAGCTTAGAGGGAGGCCGTGATGAGCAGTTCTTC.

The chain carries TRBV3-1 (or the pseudogene TRBV3-2) and TRBJ2-7; no reliable D call. The CDR3 covers 16 residues. CDR1 and CDR2 from the germline V gene are LGHDT and YNNKEL (reference sequence). The ends were cut back, 5 bases at V and 0 bases at J, with 17 bases in the middle. In DNA, the CDR3 is TGTGCCAGCAGCTCTTCATGGGCCAGGAGCTCCTACGAGCAGTACTTC. Its protein product is CASSSSWARSSYEQYF.

The chain carries TRBV11-2 and TRBJ2-7, with 10 bases fitting TRBD1. The trim removed 1 base at V and 3 bases at J, leaving 12 bases unmatched. CDR3 length: 18 amino acids. Germline loops: CDR1 SGHAT, CDR2 FQNNGV. The DNA of the CDR3 is TGTGCCAGCAGCTTAGTCTTGGCCGGGACAGGGGTCCACTACGAGCAGTACTTC. It encodes CASSLVLAGTGVHYEQYF.

The J gene is TRBJ1-1, the V gene TRBV5-6; D possibly corresponds to TRBD1 (5 bases). Germline V gene lookup returns CDR1 SGHDT and CDR2 YYEEEE. V was cut by 1 base and J by 4 bases, with 20 bases left in between. The CDR3 contains 17 residues. This CDR3 reads CASSLFFTGAVRTEAFF. CDR3 nucleotides: TGTGCCAGCAGCTTGTTTTTTACCGGGGCAGTTCGCACTGAAGCTTTCTTT.

The rearrangement uses TRBV28 and TRBJ1-1; 10 bases are shared with TRBD1. This CDR3 contains 16 residues. V shed 8 bases, J shed 3 bases, and the junction held 12 bases outside the gene matches. Germline CDR1 MDHEN, CDR2 SYDVKM. The chain's CDR3 is CASSRGDRGGDTEAFF. The CDR3 nucleotides are TGTGCCAGCTCCAGGGGGGACAGGGGCGGGGACACTGAAGCTTTCTTT.

The V gene is TRBV14, the J gene TRBJ1-2; no definite D call. The CDR3 runs 16 residues. The germline V and J ends were trimmed by 1 base and 3 bases, with 15 bases remaining between them. CDR1 and CDR2 (germline): SGHDN, FVKESK. The CDR3 coding sequence is TGTGCCAGCAGCCAAGCCTACGGGGAATTCGACTATGGCTACACCTTC. It translates to CASSQAYGEFDYGYTF.

The rearrangement uses TRBV5-1 and TRBJ2-2; 10 bases are shared with TRBD1. Losses at the gene ends were 6 bases for V and 3 bases for J; bases not matched to a gene: 2. The V gene's germline CDR1 is SGHRS and CDR2 YFSETQ. The CDR3 has 14 residues. CDR3 protein: CASKTGGDTGELFF. CDR3 nucleotide sequence: TGCGCCAGCAAGACAGGGGGCGACACCGGGGAGCTGTTTTTT.

The chain links TRBV6-5 to TRBJ1-5; D may be TRBD1 (6 bases). Germline CDR1 is MNHEY and CDR2 is SVGAGI. CDR3 length: 14 amino acids. The V and J ends lost 6 bases and 3 bases respectively, with 12 bases between them. CDR3 bases: TGTGCCAGCAGGGGACATCAAAACAATCAGCCCCAGCATTTT. It yields the protein CASRGHQNNQPQHF.

The gene calls are TRBV9 and TRBJ1-6; TRBD1 aligns across 10 bases. The germline V gene encodes CDR1 SGDLS and CDR2 YYNGEE. This CDR3 is 17 amino acids long. With 0 bases clipped from V and 7 bases from J, the junction kept 7 bases outside the gene matches. The CDR3 sequence is CASSVGPRQGANSPLHF. In DNA form, the CDR3 reads TGTGCCAGCAGCGTAGGGCCCCGACAGGGGGCGAATTCACCCCTCCACTTT. The full variable domain, rest sourced from reference TRBV9 and TRBJ1-6, is DSGVTQTPKHLITATGQRVTLRCSPRSGDLSVYWYQQSLDQGLQFLIQYYNGEERAKGNILERFSAQQFPDLHSELNLSSLELGDSALYFCASSVGPRQGANSPLHFGNGTRLTVT.

The CDR3 DNA sequence: TGTGCCAGCAGACCGTTCGCCCCCGGGGGAAGCAATCAGCCCCAGCATTTT. This translates into CASRPFAPGGSNQPQHF. The genes are TRBV7-2 and TRBJ1-5, with D perhaps matching TRBD1 (5 bases). V lost 6 bases and J 1 base, leaving 19 bases between the germline ends. Germline CDR1 SGHTA, CDR2 FQGNSA. The CDR3 consists of 17 residues.

The rearrangement joins TRBV5-1 to TRBJ2-3; D not certain. Germline V gives CDR1 SGHRS, CDR2 YFSETQ. V lost 0 bases, J lost 0 bases, and 8 bases lay in between. The CDR3 spans 15 residues. In DNA, the CDR3 is TGCGCCAGCAGCTTGGAGTATTCTAGCACAGATACGCAGTATTTT. Translated: CASSLEYSSTDTQYF.

V usage is TRBV28 and J usage is TRBJ2-1, with TRBD1 identical over 9 bases. CDR1 MDHEN and CDR2 SYDVKM come from the germline V gene. V dropped 6 bases and J dropped 2; count of bases not matched to a gene: 8. This CDR3 region has 16 residues. The CDR3 sequence: CASSTTGTGPYNEQFF. In DNA form, the CDR3 reads TGTGCCAGCAGCACCACCGGGACAGGGCCCTACAATGAGCAGTTCTTC.

The rearrangement links TRBV20-1 to TRBJ2-2; D may match TRBD1 or TRBD2 (5 bases each). CDR1 is DFQATT, CDR2 SNEGSKA, per germline (reference sequence). Trimming removed 6 bases at V and 3 bases at J, with 11 bases between. The CDR3 has 13 residues. The CDR3 coding sequence is TGCAGTGCGAGTGGGGGAGACACCGGGGAGCTGTTTTTT. The encoded protein is CSASGGDTGELFF.